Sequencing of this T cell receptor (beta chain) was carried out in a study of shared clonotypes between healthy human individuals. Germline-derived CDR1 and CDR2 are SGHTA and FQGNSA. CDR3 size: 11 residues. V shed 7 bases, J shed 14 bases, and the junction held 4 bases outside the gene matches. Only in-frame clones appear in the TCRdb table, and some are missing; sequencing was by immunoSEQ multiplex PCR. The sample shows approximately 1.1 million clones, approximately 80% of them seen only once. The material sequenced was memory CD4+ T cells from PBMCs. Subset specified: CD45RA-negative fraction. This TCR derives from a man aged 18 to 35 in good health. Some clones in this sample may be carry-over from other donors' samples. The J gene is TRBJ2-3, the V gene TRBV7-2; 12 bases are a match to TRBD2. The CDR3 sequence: CASKLAGGPYF. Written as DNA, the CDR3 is TGTGCCAGCAAGCTAGCGGGAGGGCCGTATTTT.